This T cell receptor (beta chain) was captured in a study of blood T cell repertoires in COVID-19. Background on the study: Samples came from the United States, Italy and Spain, spanning acute and convalescent COVID-19. T cells, B-cell-depleted T cells, or PBMCs provided the cDNA or gDNA that served as material.

V gave up 2 bases and J gave up 6 bases; unmatched junction bases: 10. This CDR3 is built from 15 residues. In germline, CDR1 is SGHNT, CDR2 YYREEE (reference sequence). Authors' data handling: Cell counts per sample came from amplifying reference gene primers. Assay used: immunoSEQ multiplex PCR; TCRdb lists only in-frame clones, some missing. That table furnishes V, J and clone size, whereas the DNA furnished D and trimming. This sample carries about 180,000 clones, about 86% of them seen once, and the ten largest clones take less than 25%. The J gene is TRBJ2-7, the V gene TRBV5-4, with 8 bases fitting TRBD2. Sequenced material: peripheral blood. The origin of this receptor is an older man with active or convalescent COVID-19. CDR3 residues: CASSFAGGFSSEQYF. For the CDR3, the DNA is TGTGCCAGCAGCTTCGCGGGAGGTTTCTCTAGCGAGCAGTACTTC. Combining the CDR3 with reference TRBV5-4 and TRBJ2-7 gives the whole variable domain ETGVTQSPTHLIKTRGQQVTLRCSSQSGHNTVSWYQQALGQGPQFIFQYYREEENGRGNFPPRFSGLQFPNYSSELNVNALELDDSALYLCASSFAGGFSSEQYFGPGTRLTVT.